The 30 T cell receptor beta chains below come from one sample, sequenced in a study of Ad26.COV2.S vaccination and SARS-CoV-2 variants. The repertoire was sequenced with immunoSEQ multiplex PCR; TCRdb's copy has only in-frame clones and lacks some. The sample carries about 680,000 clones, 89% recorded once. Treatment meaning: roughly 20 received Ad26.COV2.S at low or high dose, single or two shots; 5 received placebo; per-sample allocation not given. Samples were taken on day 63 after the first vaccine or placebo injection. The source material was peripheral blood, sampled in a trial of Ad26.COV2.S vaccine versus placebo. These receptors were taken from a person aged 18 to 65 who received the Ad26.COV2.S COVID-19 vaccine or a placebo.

Written as DNA, the CDR3 is TGTGCCAGCCGACTTCTAGCGGGAGTGGCCAATGAGCAGTTCTTC. Its protein product is CASRLLAGVANEQFF. The chain joins TRBV27 to TRBJ2-1; 10 bases are shared with TRBD2. Unmatched junction bases numbered 10, after V lost 8 bases and J lost 6 bases. This CDR3 comprises 15 residues. Germline lookup yields CDR1 MNHEY and CDR2 SMNVEV (reference sequence).

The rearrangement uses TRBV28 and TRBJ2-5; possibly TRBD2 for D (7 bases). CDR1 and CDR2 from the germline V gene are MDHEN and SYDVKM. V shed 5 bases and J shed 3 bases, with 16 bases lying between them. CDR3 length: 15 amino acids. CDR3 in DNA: TGTGCCAGCAGTACCGCGGGGGCAGGAGAAGAGACCCAGTACTTC. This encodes CASSTAGAGEETQYF.

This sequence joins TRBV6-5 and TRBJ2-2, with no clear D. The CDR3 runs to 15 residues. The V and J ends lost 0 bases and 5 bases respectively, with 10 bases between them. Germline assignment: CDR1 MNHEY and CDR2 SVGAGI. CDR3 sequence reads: CASSYSPGGTGELFF. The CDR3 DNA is TGTGCCAGCAGTTACTCCCCAGGTGGAACCGGGGAGCTGTTTTTT.

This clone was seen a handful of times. CDR3 DNA: TGTGCTAGTGGTTTCGAAACAATTGGGACCGGGGAGCTGTTTTTT. It is translated as CASGFETIGTGELFF. V is TRBV12-5 and J is TRBJ2-2; D is ambiguous. Germline loops: CDR1 LGHNT, CDR2 FRNRAP. The CDR3 covers 15 residues. Trimming shortened V by 3 bases and J by 5 bases, and 13 bases separated the two germline ends.

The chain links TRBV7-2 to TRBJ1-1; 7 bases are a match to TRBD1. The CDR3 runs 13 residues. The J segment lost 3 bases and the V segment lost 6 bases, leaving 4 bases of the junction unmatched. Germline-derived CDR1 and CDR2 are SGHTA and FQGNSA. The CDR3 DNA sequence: TGTGCCAGCAGGAAAGGACAGGACACTGAAGCTTTCTTT. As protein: CASRKGQDTEAFF. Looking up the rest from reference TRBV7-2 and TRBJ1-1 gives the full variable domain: GAGVSQSPSNKVTEKGKDVELRCDPISGHTALYWYRQSLGQGLEFLIYFQGNSAPDKSGLPSDRFSAERTGGSVSTLTIQRTQQEDSAVYLCASRKGQDTEAFFGQGTRLTVV.

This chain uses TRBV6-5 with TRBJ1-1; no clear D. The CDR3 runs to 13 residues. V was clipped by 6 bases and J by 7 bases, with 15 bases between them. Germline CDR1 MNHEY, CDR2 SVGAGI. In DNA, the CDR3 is TGTGCCAGCAGACGCTCGGGGTCTGGTGAAGCTTTCTTT. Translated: CASRRSGSGEAFF.

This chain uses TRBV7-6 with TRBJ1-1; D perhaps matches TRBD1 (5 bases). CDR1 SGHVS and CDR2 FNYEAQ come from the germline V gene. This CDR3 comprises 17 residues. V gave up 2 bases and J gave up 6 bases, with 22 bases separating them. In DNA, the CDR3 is TGTGCCAGCAGCTTACAGGGTTCATCCGGCTTAAACGCTGAAGCTTTCTTT. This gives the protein CASSLQGSSGLNAEAFF.

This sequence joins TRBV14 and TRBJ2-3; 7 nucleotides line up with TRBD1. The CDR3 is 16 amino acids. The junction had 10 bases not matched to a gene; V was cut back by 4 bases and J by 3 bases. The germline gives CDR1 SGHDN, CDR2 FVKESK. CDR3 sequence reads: CASSRRAGRGTDTQYF. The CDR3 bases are TGTGCCAGCAGCCGCCGAGCCGGCAGGGGGACAGATACGCAGTATTTT.

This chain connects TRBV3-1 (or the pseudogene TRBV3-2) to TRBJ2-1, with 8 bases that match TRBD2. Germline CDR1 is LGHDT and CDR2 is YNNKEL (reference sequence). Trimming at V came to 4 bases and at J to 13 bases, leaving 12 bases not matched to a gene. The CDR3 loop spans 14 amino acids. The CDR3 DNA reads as TGTGCCAGCAGCCCTTTAACCGGGACTAGTGAACAGTTCTTC. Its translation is CASSPLTGTSEQFF.

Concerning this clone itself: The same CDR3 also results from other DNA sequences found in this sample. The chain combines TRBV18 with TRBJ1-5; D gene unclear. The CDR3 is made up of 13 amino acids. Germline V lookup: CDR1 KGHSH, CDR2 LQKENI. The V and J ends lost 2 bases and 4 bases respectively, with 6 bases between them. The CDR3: CASSPGINQPQHF. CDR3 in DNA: TGTGCCAGCTCACCAGGGATTAATCAGCCCCAGCATTTT.

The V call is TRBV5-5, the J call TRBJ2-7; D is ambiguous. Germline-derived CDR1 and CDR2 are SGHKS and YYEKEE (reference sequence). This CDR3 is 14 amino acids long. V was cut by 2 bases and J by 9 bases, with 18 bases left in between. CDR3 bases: TGTGCCAGCAGCTTTGAGGTCCGCACGGGTGGGCAGTACTTC. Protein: CASSFEVRTGGQYF.

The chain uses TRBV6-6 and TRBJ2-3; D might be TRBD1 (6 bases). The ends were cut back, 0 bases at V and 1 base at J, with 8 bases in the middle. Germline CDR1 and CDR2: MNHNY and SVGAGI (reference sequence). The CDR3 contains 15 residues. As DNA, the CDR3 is TGTGCCAGCAGTTACTCGTCAGGGGGCACAGATACGCAGTATTTT. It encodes CASSYSSGGTDTQYF.

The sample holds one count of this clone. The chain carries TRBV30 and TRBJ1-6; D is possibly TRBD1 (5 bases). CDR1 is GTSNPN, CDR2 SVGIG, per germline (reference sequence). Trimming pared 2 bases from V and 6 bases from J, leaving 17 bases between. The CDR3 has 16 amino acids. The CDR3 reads CAWSLGFFGGNSPLHF. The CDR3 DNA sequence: TGTGCCTGGAGTTTGGGTTTCTTCGGGGGTAATTCACCCCTCCACTTT.

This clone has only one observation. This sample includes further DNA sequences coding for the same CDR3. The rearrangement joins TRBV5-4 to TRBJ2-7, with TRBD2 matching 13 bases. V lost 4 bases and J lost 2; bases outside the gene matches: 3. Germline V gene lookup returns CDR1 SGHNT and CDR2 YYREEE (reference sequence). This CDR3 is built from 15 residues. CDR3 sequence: CASSIGLAGAYEQYF. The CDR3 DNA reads TGTGCCAGCAGCATCGGACTAGCGGGAGCCTACGAGCAGTACTTC.

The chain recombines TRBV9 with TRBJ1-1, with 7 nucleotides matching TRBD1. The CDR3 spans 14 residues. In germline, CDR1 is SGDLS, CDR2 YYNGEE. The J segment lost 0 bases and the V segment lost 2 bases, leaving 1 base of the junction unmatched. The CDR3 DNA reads TGTGCCAGCAGCGTCGGACAGGTGAACACTGAAGCTTTCTTT. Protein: CASSVGQVNTEAFF.

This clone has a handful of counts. CDR3 nucleotides: TGCGCCAGCAGCTTAACCGGGGTGGAGAGCTCTGGAAACACCATATATTTT. Amino acids: CASSLTGVESSGNTIYF. This sequence joins TRBV5-1 and TRBJ1-3; no definite D call. The CDR3 loop spans 17 amino acids. V was shortened by 2 bases and J by 0 bases, with 15 bases between the two germline ends. Germline loops: CDR1 SGHRS, CDR2 YFSETQ.

CDR3 sequence reads: CASSLTGTKNIQYF. CDR3 in DNA: TGTGCCAGCAGCTTGACAGGGACCAAAAACATTCAGTACTTC. This sequence joins TRBV5-6 and TRBJ2-4; tentative D call: TRBD1 (6 bases). The V end was cut by 1 base, the J end by 2 bases, with 7 bases between. The CDR3 covers 14 residues. CDR1 SGHDT and CDR2 YYEEEE come from the germline V gene.

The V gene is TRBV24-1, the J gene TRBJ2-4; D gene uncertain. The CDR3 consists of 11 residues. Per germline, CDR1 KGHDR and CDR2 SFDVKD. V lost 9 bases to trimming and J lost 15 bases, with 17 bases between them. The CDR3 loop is CATPRVLPRYF. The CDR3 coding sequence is TGTGCCACCCCCCGAGTACTCCCCCGGTACTTC.

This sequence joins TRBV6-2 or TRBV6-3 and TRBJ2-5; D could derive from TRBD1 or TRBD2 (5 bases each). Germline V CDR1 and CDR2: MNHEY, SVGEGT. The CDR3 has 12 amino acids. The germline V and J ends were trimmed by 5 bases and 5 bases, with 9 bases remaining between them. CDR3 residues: CASSEWDETQYF. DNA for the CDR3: TGTGCCAGCAGTGAGTGGGACGAGACCCAGTACTTC.

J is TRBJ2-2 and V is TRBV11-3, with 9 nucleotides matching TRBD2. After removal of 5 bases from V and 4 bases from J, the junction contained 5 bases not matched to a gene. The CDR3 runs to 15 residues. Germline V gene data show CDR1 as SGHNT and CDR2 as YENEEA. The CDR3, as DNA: TGTGCCAGCAGCCTGACTAGCGGTGTCACCGGGGAGCTGTTTTTT. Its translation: CASSLTSGVTGELFF.

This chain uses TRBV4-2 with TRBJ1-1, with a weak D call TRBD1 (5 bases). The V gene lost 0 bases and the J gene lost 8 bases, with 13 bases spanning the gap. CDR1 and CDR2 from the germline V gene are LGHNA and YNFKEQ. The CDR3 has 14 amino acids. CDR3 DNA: TGTGCCAGCAGCCAAGATCCGATACAGGTCGAAGCTTTCTTT. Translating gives CASSQDPIQVEAFF.

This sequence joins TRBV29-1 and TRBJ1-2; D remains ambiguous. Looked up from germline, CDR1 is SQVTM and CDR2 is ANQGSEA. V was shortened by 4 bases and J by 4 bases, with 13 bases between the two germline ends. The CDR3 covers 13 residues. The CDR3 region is CSVVEDPTYGYTF. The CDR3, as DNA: TGCAGCGTTGTAGAGGATCCAACCTATGGCTACACCTTC.

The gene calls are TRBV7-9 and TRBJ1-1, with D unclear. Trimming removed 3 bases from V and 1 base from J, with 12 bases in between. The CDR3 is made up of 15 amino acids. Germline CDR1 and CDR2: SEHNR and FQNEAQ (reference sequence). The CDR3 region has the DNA TGTGCCAGCAGCTTTAGCCTTTTGACGAACACTGAAGCTTTCTTT. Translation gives CASSFSLLTNTEAFF. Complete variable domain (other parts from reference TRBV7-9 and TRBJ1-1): DTGVSQNPRHKITKRGQNVTFRCDPISEHNRLYWYRQTLGQGPEFLTYFQNEAQLEKSRLLSDRFSAERPKGSFSTLEIQRTEQGDSAMYLCASSFSLLTNTEAFFGQGTRLTVV.

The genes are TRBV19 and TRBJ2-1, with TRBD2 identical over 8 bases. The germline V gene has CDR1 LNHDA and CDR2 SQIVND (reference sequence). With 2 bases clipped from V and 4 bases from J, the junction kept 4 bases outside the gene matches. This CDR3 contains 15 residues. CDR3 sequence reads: CASSIKRGPYNEQFF. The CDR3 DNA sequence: TGTGCCAGTAGTATAAAGCGGGGGCCTTACAATGAGCAGTTCTTC.

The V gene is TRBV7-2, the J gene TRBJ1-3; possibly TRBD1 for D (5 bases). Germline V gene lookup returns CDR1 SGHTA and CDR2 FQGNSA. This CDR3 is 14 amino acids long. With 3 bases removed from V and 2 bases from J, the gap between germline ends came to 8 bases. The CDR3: CASSLGPTGNTIYF. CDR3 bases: TGTGCCAGCAGCTTGGGGCCGACTGGAAACACCATATATTTT.

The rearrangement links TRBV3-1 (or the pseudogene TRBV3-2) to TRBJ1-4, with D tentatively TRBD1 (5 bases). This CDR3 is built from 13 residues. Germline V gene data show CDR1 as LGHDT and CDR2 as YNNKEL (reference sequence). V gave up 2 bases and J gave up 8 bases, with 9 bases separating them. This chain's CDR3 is CASSQWPGEKLFF. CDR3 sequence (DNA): TGTGCCAGCAGCCAATGGCCAGGGGAAAAACTGTTTTTT.

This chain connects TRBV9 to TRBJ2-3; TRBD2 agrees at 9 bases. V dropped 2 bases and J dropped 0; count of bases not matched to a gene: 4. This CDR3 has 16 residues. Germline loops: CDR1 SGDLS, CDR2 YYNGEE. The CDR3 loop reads CASSVSGGFSTDTQYF. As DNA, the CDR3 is TGTGCCAGCAGCGTTAGCGGGGGTTTTAGCACAGATACGCAGTATTTT.

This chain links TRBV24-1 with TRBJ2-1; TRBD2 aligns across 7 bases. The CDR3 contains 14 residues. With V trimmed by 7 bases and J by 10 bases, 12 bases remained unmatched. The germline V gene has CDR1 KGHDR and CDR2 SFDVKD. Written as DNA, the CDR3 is TGTGCCACCAGGGGGGGAGGGGCTAGCAGGGAGCAGTTCTTC. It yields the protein CATRGGGASREQFF.

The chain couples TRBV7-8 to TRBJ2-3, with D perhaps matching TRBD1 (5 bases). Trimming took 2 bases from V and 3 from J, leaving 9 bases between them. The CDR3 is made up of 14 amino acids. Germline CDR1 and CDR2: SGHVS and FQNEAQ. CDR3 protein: CASSLLSGTDTQYF. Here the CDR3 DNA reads TGTGCCAGCAGCTTACTGTCAGGGACAGATACGCAGTATTTT.

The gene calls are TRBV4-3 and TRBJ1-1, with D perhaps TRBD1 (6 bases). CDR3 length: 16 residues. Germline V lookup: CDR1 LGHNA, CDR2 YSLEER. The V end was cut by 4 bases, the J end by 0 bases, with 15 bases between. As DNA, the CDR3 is TGCGCCAGCAGCCCAGACGGCGGGACACTGAACACTGAAGCTTTCTTT. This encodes CASSPDGGTLNTEAFF.